The clone carrying this TCR beta chain is judged medium-sized. The antigen remains undetermined. Live CD3+CD8+TCRalphabeta+ cells were sorted into four subsets by PD-1 and/or TIGIT. This specimen belongs to a study of circulating CD8 cells and anti-PD-1 response in melanoma. On the study more broadly: Nivolumab was given intravenously at 3 mg/kg every 2 weeks. Study conclusions and caveats: The cohort mixed treatment-naive and previously treated patients. Subset repertoires were largely private at M1, with under 7.5% shared.

Losses at the gene ends were 4 bases for V and 2 bases for J; bases not matched to a gene: 4. Per the germline V gene, CDR1 is SGHDN and CDR2 is FVKESK. The CDR3 runs 15 residues. The QIAseq Immune Repertoire TCR panel built the libraries from about 14 ng of total RNA. MiXCR was run by TCRdb on the reads, yielding one entry per CDR3 protein. The sample has approximately 2,000 distinct CDR3 sequences; approximately 7.2% are singletons. This chain joins TRBV14 and TRBJ1-3; 8 nucleotides align to TRBD1. The TCR originated in a human donor with melanoma. This specimen was CD8+ T cells from PBMCs, taken at baseline or after one month of anti-PD-1 therapy (not recorded which). In nucleotides, the CDR3 is TGTGCCAGCAGCCCGTCGACAGGGGCTGGAAACACCATATATTTT. The encoded protein is CASSPSTGAGNTIYF.